There are a few counts of the clone carrying this T cell receptor beta chain. Its antigen is undetermined. The source of the sample is a study of beta chain features in type 1 diabetes. Findings and limits, study-wide: Moderate but significant shortening of TCRB CDR3s was recorded in all four CD4+ subsets from Type 1 diabetes patients.

There was one heparinised blood draw per donor, averaging around 0.11 L. Expressed TCRB transcripts were sequenced because the entire RNA isolate underwent reverse transcription. The assay was immunoSEQ multiplex PCR, and TCRdb's table has in-frame clones only and misses some. The sample carries roughly 260,000 clones, roughly 11% recorded once. The CDR3 runs 15 residues. With 3 bases removed from V and 8 bases from J, the gap between germline ends came to 16 bases. Germline V CDR1 and CDR2: KGHSH, LQKENI. V is TRBV18 and J is TRBJ1-4, with D possibly being TRBD1 (5 bases). Sequencing used naive CD4+ T cells from blood. The sequence was collected from a man between 25 and 39 years old with type 1 diabetes. CDR3 DNA sequence: TGTGCCAGCTCACCTATGAGACAGAATAACGAAAAACTGTTTTTT. Its translation: CASSPMRQNNEKLFF.